This T cell receptor beta chain was observed in a study of T-cell reconstitution after alpha-beta-depleted transplantation in children. Unique molecular identifiers were used in preparing the TCRbeta library. TCRdb called the PCR reads again in MiXCR, with one record for every CDR3 protein. Found here are some 200,000 distinct CDR3 sequences, about 14% of them singletons; the top ten hold around 14%. This clonotype came up many times. Sequenced material: PBMCs from the stem cell graft donor, taken from the stem cell graft. This TCR was sampled from a human donor who donated a stem cell graft to a child with acute lymphoblastic leukemia.

The CDR3 region is CASSFIRASNTGELFF. CDR3 coding DNA: TGCGCCAGCAGCTTCATCAGGGCTTCTAACACCGGGGAGCTGTTTTTT. V is TRBV5-1 and J is TRBJ2-2; the D gene is possibly TRBD1 (5 bases). The CDR3 contains 16 residues. Trimming took off 2 bases at V and 2 bases at J, with 13 bases between the two ends. Germline V gives CDR1 SGHRS, CDR2 YFSETQ.